This T cell receptor (beta chain) was retrieved from a study of beta chain features in type 1 diabetes. Study summary: Healthy donors and patients had similar age, gender and cell yields.

Reverse transcribing all isolated RNA meant expressed TCRB transcripts were sequenced. The table came from immunoSEQ multiplex PCR; TCRdb's copy has only in-frame clones and leaves some out. This table has a few hundred thousand clones, approximately 10% appearing once. As for this clone: Antigen: not known.

The CDR3 runs to 17 residues. J lost 3 bases, V lost 4 bases, and 8 bases had no gene match. Germline-derived CDR1 and CDR2 are MGHDK and SYGVNS. On average, the one heparinised blood draw given by each donor was 90 to 150 mL. General study results and limits: A greater similarity of naive, central memory and Treg TCRB repertoires was seen among patients than among healthy donors.

The clonotype comes from a woman aged 30 to 39 in good health. The sample was naive CD4+ T cells from blood. The chain combines TRBV25-1 with TRBJ2-2; TRBD2 matches 10 bases. In DNA, the CDR3 is TGTGCCAGCAGTGGGCGGGATCTAGCGGGAGACACCGGGGAGCTGTTTTTT. Translating gives CASSGRDLAGDTGELFF.